The present T cell receptor (beta chain) was sequenced within a study of regulatory T cells in long-lasting Graves disease. Study-wide context: Persistence in Graves' disease denoted antithyroid drug use beyond 5 years alongside positive TSH receptor antibodies.

This clonotype occurred many times. Its antigen is not identified. General study results and limits: Newly diagnosed patients had higher TCR diversity than persistent Graves' patients did. Persistent disease was associated with favored TRBV28 usage and with favored use of TRBJ1-2 and TRBJ2-5.

iRepertoire HTBI primers and Arm-PCR of CDR3 regions built TCR beta libraries. Under the authors' procedure: Identified across the samples were 62 TRBV segments and roughly 14 TRBJ segments. A single record per CDR3 protein comes from TCRdb applying MiXCR to the multiplex PCR reads. The V and J calls, along with clone size, are taken from TCRdb and not from the paper's own processing. The top ten hold around 26% of the sample, which has approximately 440,000 distinct CDR3 sequences, around 24% seen once. As to time point: persistent/refractory GD, antithyroid drugs over 5 years with positive TRAb. PBMC RNA served as the TCR library source. The ends were cut back, 3 bases at V and 8 bases at J, with 16 bases in the middle. The germline gives CDR1 GTSNPN, CDR2 SVGIG (reference sequence). The CDR3 has 14 residues.

The sequencing here drew on peripheral blood mononuclear cells (PBMCs), taken when the disease was refractory, from a patient treated with antithyroid drugs. The receptor's source is a female donor with Graves disease. V usage is TRBV30 and J usage is TRBJ1-4; a possible D gene is TRBD1 (6 bases). CDR3 sequence reads: CAWSTTGIREKLFF. CDR3 bases: TGTGCCTGGAGCACCACAGGGATAAGGGAAAAACTGTTTTTT.